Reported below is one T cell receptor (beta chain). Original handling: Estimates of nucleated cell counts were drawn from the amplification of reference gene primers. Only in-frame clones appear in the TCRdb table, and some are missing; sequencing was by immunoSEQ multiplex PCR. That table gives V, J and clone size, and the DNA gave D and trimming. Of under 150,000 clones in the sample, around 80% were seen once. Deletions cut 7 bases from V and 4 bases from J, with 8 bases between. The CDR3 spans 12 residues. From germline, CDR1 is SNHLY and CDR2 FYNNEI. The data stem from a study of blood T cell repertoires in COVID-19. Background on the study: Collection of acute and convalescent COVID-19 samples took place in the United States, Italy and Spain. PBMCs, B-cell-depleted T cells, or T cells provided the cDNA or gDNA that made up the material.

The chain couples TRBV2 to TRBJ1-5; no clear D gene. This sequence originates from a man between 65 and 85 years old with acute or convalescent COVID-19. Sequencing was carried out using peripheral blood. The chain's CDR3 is CASNPENQPQHF. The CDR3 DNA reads TGTGCCAGCAACCCAGAAAATCAGCCCCAGCATTTT.